The clone carrying this T cell receptor beta chain was counted at least ten times. The record originates from a study of T cells of healthy individuals. CDR1 and CDR2 (germline): SGHDN, FVKESK. The CDR3 loop spans 20 amino acids. The junction had 13 bases not matched to a gene; V was cut back by 3 bases and J by 4 bases. From the 5' RACE reads, TCRdb called clonotypes with MiXCR, one entry per CDR3 protein. The sample holds approximately 52,000 distinct CDR3 sequences, roughly 14% seen once. The clonotype originates from a human donor in good health. The chain joins TRBV14 to TRBJ2-1; 15 nucleotides align to TRBD2. CDR3 bases: TGTGCCAGCAGCCATCGAAAGGGACTAGCGGGGGGATTTTCGTACAATGAGCAGTTCTTC. Its protein is CASSHRKGLAGGFSYNEQFF.